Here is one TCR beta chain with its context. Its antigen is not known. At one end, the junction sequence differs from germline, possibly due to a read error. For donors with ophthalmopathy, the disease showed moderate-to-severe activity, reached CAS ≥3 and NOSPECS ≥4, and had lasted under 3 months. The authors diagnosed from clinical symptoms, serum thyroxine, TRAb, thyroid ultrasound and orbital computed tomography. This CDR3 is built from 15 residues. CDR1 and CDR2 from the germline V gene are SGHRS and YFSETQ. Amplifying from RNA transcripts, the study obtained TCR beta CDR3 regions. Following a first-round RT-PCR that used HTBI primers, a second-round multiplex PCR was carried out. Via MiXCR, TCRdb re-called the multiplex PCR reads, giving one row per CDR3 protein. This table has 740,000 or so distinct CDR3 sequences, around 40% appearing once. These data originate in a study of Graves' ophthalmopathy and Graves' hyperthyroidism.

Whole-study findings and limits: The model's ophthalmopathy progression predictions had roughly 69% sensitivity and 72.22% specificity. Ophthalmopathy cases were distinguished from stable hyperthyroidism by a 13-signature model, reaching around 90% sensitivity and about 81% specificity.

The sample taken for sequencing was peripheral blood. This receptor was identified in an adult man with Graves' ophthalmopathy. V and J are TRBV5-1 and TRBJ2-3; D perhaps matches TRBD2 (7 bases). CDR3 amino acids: CASSVYGGQIDTQYF. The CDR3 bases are TGTGCCAGCAGCGTATACGGGGGGCAGATCGATACGCAGTATTTT.